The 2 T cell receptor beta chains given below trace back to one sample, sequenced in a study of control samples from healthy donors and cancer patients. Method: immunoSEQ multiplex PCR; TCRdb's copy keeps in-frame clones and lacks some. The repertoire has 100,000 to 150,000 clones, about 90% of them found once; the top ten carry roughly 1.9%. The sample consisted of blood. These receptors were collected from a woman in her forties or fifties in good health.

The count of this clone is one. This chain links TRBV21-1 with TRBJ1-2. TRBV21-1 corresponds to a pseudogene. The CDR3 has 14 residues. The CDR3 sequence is CASSKGRGNYGYTF. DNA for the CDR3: TGTGCCAGCAGCAAAGGAAGAGGAAACTATGGCTACACCTTC.

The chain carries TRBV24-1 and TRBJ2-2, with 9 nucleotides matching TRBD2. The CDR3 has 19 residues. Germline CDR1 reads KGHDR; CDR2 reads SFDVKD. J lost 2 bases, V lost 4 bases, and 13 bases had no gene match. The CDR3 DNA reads TGTGCCACCAGTGACCACCGCCCTCTTAGCGGGAGAAACACCGGGGAGCTGTTTTTT. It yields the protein CATSDHRPLSGRNTGELFF.